This paragraph reports one TCR beta chain. Looked up from germline, CDR1 is KGHSH and CDR2 is LQKENI. The CDR3 is made up of 15 amino acids. The V segment lost 6 bases and the J segment 3 bases; nucleotides outside the gene matches: 5. These data come from a study of blood T cell repertoires in COVID-19. Only in-frame clones appear in the TCRdb table, and some are missing; sequencing was by immunoSEQ multiplex PCR. The sample lists around 260,000 clones; roughly 89% were seen once. The TCR originated in a woman between 25 and 40 years old with active or convalescent COVID-19. Specimen: peripheral blood. The rearrangement uses TRBV18 and TRBJ2-3; 11 bases agree with TRBD1. CDR3 sequence (DNA): TGTGCCAGCTCTTTGGACAGGGGGCAGACAGATACGCAGTATTTT. This codes for CASSLDRGQTDTQYF.